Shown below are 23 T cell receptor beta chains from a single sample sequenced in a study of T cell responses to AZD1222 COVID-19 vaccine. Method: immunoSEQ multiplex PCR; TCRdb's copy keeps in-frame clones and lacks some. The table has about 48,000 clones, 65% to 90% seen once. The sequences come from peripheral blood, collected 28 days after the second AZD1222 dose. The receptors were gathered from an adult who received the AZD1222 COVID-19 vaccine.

The CDR3 here is CASSKLEREWRDTQYF. CDR3 nucleotide sequence: TGTGCCAGCAGCAAATTGGAGCGGGAGTGGCGAGATACGCAGTATTTT. The V call is TRBV21-1, the J call TRBJ2-3; whether TRBD2, the table's D call, matches the DNA was not checked. TRBV21-1 is a documented pseudogene. This CDR3 comprises 16 residues.

The CDR3 nucleotides read TGTGCCACCAGTGACCGGCGACAGGCGGGGGAGCAGTACTTC. Protein product: CATSDRRQAGEQYF. The rearrangement joins TRBV24-1 to TRBJ2-7; tentatively, D is TRBD1 or TRBD2 (6 bases each). The CDR3 runs 14 residues. With 4 bases removed from V and 7 bases from J, the gap between germline ends came to 16 bases. Germline loops: CDR1 KGHDR, CDR2 SFDVKD.

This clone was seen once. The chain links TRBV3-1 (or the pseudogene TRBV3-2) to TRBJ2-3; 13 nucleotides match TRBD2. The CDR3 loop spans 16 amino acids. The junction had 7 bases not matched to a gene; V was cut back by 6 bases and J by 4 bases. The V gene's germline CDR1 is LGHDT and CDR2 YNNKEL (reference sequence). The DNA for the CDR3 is TGTGCCAGCAGTCAACTAGCGGGAGGGTTTCCAGATACGCAGTATTTT. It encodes CASSQLAGGFPDTQYF.

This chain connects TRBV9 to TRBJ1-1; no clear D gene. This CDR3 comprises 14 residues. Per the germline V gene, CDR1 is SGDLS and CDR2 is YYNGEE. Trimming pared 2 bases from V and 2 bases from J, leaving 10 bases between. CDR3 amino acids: CASSVGNLNTEAFF. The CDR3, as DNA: TGTGCCAGCAGCGTCGGGAACCTTAACACTGAAGCTTTCTTT.

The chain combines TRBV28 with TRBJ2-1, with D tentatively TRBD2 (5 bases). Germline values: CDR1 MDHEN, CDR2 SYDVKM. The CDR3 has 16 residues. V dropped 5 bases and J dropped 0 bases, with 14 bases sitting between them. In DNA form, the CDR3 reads TGTGCCAGCAGTGGACTTGTGGATTACTCCTACAATGAGCAGTTCTTC. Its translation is CASSGLVDYSYNEQFF.

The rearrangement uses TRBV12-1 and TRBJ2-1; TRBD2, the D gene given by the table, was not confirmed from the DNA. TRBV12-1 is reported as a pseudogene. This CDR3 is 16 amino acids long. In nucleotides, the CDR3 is TGTGCCAGCAGCGCCCGACTAGCGAGAGGGTACAATGAGCAGTTCTTC. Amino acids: CASSARLARGYNEQFF.

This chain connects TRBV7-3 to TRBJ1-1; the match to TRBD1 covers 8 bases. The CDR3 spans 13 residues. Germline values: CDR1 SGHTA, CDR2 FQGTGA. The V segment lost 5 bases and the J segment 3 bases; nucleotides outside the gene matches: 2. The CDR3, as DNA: TGTGCCAGCAGCGGACAGGGCGACACTGAAGCTTTCTTT. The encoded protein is CASSGQGDTEAFF.

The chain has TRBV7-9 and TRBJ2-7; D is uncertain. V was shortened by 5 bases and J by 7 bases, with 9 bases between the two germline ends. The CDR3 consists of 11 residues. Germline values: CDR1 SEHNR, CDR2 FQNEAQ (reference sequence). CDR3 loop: CASSPSREQYF. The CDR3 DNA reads TGTGCCAGCAGCCCTTCAAGAGAGCAGTACTTC.

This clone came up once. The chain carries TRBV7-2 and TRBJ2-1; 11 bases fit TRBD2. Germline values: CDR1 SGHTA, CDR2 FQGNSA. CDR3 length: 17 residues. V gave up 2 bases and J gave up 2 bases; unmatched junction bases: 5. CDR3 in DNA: TGTGCCAGCAGCTTAACTAGCGGGGGATCCGCCTACAATGAGCAGTTCTTC. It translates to CASSLTSGGSAYNEQFF.

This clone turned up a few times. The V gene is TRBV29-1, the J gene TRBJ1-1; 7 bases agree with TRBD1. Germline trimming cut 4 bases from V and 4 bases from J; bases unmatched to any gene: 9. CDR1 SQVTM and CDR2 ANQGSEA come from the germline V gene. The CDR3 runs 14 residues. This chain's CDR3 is CSVVDIGGFTEAFF. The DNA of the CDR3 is TGCAGCGTTGTTGACATAGGGGGCTTCACTGAAGCTTTCTTT.

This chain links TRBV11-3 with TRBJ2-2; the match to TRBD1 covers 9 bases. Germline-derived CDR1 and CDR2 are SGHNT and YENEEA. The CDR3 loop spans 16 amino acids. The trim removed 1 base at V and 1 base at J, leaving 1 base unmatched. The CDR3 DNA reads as TGTGCCAGCAGCTTAGGGGACAGGGTGAACACCGGGGAGCTGTTTTTT. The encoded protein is CASSLGDRVNTGELFF.

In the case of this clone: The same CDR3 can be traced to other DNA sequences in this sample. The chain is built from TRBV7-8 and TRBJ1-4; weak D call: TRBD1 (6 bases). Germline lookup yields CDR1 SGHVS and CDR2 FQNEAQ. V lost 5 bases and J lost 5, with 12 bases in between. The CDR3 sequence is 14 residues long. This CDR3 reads CASSPGQGNEKLFF. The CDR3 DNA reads TGTGCCAGCAGCCCCGGGCAGGGGAATGAAAAACTGTTTTTT.

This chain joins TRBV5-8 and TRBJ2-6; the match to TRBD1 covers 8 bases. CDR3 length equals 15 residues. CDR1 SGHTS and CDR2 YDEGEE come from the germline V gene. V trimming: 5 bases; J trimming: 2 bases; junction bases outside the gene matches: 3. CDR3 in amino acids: CASSLTGAGANVLTF. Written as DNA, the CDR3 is TGTGCCAGCAGTTTGACAGGGGCTGGGGCCAACGTCCTGACTTTC.

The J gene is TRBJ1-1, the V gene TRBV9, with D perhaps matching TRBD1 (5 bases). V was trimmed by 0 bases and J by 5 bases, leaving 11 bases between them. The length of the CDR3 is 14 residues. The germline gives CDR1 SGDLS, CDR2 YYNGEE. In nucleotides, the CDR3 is TGTGCCAGCAGCGTAGTGGGCAGGGCGACTGAAGCTTTCTTT. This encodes CASSVVGRATEAFF.

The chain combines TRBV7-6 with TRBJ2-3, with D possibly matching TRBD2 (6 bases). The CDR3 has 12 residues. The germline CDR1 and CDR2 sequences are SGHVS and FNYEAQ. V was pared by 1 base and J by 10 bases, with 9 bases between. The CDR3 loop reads CASSLVGGSQYF. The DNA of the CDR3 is TGTGCCAGCAGCTTAGTGGGGGGTTCGCAGTATTTT.

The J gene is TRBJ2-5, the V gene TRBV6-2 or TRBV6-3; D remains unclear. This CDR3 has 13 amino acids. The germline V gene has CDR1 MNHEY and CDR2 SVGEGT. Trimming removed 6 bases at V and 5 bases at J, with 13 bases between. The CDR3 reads CASSYTPVETQYF. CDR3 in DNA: TGTGCCAGCAGCTATACCCCCGTGGAGACCCAGTACTTC.

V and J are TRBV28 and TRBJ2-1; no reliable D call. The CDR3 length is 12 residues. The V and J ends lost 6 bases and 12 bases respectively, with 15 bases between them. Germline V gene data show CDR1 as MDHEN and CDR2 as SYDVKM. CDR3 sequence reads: CASRPTYNGQFF. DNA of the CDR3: TGTGCCAGCAGACCCACTTATAACGGGCAGTTCTTC.

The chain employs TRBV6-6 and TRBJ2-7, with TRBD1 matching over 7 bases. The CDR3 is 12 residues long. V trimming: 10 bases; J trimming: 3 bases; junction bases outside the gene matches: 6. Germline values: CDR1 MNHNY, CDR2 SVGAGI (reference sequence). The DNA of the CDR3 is TGTGCCACGACGGGACAGATCTACGAGCAGTACTTC. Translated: CATTGQIYEQYF.

CDR3 in amino acids: CASSSAGTTYEQYF. CDR3 nucleotides: TGTGCCAGCAGCTCCGCCGGGACCACCTACGAGCAGTACTTC. V usage is TRBV7-2 and J usage is TRBJ2-7; D possibly uses TRBD1 or TRBD2 (5 bases each). The CDR3 has 14 residues. The germline CDR1 and CDR2 sequences are SGHTA and FQGNSA. Between the trimmed V and J ends, which lost 4 bases and 2 bases, there was a span of 12 bases.

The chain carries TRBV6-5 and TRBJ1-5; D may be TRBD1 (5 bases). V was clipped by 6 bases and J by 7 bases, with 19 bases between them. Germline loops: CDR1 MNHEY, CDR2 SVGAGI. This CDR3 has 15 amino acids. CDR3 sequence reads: CASSDGTPGSQPQHF. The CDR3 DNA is TGTGCCAGCAGCGACGGGACCCCGGGGAGCCAGCCCCAGCATTTT.

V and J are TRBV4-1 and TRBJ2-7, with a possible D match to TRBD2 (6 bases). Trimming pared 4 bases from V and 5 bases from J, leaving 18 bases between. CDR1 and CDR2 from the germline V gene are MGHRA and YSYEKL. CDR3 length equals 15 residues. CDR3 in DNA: TGCGCCAGCAGCCTTTACAGCGCCACGGGGGACGAGCAGTACTTC. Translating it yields CASSLYSATGDEQYF.

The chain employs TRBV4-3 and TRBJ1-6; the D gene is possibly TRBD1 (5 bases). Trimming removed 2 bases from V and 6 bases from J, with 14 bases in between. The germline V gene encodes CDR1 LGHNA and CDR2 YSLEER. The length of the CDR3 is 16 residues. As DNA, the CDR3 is TGCGCCAGCAGCCAAAGTCTCGACAGCCGTAATTCACCCCTCCACTTT. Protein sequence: CASSQSLDSRNSPLHF.

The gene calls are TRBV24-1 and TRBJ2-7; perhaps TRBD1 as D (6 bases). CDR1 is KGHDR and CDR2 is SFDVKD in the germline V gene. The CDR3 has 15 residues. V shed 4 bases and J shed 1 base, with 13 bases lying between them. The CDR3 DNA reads TGTGCCACCAGTGACCCCAGACAGGATTCCTACGAGCAGTACTTC. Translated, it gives CATSDPRQDSYEQYF.